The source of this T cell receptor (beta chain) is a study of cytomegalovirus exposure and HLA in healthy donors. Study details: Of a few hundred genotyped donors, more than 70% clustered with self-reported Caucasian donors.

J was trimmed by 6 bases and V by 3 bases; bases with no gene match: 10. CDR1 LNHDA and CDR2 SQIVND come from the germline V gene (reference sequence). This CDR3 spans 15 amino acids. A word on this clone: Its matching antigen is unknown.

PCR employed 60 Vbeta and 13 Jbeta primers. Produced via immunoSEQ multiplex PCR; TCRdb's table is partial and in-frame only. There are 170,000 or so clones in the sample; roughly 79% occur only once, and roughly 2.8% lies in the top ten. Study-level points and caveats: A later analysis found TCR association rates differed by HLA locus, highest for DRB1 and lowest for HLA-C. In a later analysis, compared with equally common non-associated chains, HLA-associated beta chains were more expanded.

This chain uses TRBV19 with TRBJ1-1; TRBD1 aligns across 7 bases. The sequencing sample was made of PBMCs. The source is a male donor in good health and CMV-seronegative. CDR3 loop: CASSIGGRGRPEAFF. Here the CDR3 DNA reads TGTGCCAGTAGTATCGGGGGCAGGGGGAGGCCTGAAGCTTTCTTT.